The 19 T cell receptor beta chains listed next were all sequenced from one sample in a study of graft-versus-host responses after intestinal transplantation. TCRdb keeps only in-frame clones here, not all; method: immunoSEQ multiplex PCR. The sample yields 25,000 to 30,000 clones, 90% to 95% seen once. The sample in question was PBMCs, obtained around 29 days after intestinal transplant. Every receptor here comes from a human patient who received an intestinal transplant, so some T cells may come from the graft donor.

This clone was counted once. CDR3 coding DNA: TGTGCCAGCACCGTGGACAATGCGAACACCGGGGAGCTGTTTTTT. This sequence encodes CASTVDNANTGELFF. The chain couples TRBV2 to TRBJ2-2, with D perhaps matching TRBD1 (5 bases). CDR3 length: 15 amino acids. The V gene's germline CDR1 is SNHLY and CDR2 FYNNEI. V was pared by 7 bases and J by 0 bases, with 12 bases between.

For the CDR3, the DNA is TGCGCCAGCAGCTTGGTGCAGGGCCCCGCCGGGGCTGAAGCTTTCTTT. Its protein is CASSLVQGPAGAEAFF. The chain combines TRBV5-1 with TRBJ1-1; D is perhaps TRBD1 (5 bases). There are 16 residues in the CDR3. V gave up 0 bases and J gave up 6 bases, with 18 bases separating them. Germline V gene data show CDR1 as SGHRS and CDR2 as YFSETQ.

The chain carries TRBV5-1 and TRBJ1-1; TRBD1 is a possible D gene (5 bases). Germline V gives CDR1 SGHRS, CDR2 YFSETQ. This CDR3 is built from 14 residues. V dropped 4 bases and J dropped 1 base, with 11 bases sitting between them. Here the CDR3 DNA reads TGCGCCAGCAGCGTAAGGGGAAGGAACACTGAAGCTTTCTTT. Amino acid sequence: CASSVRGRNTEAFF.

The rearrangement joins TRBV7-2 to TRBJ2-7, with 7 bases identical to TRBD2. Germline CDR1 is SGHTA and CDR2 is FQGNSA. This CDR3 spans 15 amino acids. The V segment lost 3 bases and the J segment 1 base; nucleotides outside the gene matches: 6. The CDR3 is CASSLWASGSYEQYF. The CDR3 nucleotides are TGTGCCAGCAGCTTGTGGGCTAGCGGTTCCTACGAGCAGTACTTC.

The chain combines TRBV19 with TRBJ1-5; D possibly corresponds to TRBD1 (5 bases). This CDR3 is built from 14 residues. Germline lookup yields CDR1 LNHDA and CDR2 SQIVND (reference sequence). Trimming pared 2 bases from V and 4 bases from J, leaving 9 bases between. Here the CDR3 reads CASSIQGRNQPQHF. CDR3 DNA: TGTGCCAGTAGTATACAGGGACGAAATCAGCCCCAGCATTTT.

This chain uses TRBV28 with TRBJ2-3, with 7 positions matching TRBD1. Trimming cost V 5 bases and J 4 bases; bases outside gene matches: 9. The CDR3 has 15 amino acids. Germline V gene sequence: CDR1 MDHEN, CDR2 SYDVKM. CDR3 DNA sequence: TGTGCCAGCAGTCCGACCTACACAGGGGCAGATACGCAGTATTTT. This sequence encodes CASSPTYTGADTQYF.

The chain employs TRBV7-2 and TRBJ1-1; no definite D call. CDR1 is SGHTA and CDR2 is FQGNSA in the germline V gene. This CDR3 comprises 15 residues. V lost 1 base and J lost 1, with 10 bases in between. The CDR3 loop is CASSLVIIRNTEAFF. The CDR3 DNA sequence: TGTGCCAGCAGCTTAGTTATTATTAGGAACACTGAAGCTTTCTTT. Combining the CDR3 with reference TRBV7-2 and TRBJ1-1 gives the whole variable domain GAGVSQSPSNKVTEKGKDVELRCDPISGHTALYWYRQSLGQGLEFLIYFQGNSAPDKSGLPSDRFSAERTGGSVSTLTIQRTQQEDSAVYLCASSLVIIRNTEAFFGQGTRLTVV.

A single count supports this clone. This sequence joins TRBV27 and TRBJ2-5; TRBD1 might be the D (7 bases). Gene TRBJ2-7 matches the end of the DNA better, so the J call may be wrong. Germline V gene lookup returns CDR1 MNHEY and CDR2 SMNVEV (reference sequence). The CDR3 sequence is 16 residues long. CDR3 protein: CASRPTRDSQIYEQYF. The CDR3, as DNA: TGTGCCAGCAGGCCGACGCGGGACAGTCAAATATACGAGCAGTACTTC.

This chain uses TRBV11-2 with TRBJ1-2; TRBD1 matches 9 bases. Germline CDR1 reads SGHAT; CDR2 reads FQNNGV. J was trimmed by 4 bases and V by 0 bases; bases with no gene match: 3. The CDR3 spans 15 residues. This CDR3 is CASSLETGGVYGYTF. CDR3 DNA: TGTGCCAGCAGCTTAGAGACAGGGGGGGTCTATGGCTACACCTTC.

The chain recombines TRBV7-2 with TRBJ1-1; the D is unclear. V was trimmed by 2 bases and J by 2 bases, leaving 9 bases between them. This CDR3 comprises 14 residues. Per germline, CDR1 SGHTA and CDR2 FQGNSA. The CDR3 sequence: CASSLKRSNTEAFF. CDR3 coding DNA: TGTGCCAGCAGCTTAAAGAGGAGTAACACTGAAGCTTTCTTT.

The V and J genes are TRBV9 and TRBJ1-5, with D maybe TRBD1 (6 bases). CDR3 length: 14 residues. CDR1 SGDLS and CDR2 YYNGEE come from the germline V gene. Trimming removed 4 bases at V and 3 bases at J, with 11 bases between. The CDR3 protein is CASSTTGNNQPQHF. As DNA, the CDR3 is TGTGCCAGCAGCACCACAGGGAACAATCAGCCCCAGCATTTT. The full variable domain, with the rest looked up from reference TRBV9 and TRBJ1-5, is DSGVTQTPKHLITATGQRVTLRCSPRSGDLSVYWYQQSLDQGLQFLIQYYNGEERAKGNILERFSAQQFPDLHSELNLSSLELGDSALYFCASSTTGNNQPQHFGDGTRLSIL.

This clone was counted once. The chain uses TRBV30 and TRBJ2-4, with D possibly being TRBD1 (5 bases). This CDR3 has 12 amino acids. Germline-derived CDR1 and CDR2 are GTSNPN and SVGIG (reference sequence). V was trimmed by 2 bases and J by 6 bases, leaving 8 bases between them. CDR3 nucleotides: TGTGCCTGGAGTCCAGGGCTAAACATTCAGTACTTC. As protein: CAWSPGLNIQYF.

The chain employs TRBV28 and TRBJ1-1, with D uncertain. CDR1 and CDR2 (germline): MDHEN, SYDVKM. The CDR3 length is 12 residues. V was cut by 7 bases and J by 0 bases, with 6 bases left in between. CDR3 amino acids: CASNLVNTEAFF. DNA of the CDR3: TGTGCCAGCAATCTGGTGAACACTGAAGCTTTCTTT.

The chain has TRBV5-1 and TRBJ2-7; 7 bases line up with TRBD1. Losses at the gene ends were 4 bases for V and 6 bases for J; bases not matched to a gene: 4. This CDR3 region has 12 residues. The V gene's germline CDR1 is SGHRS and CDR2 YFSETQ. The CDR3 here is CASSLTGVEQYF. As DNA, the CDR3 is TGCGCCAGCAGCCTCACAGGGGTCGAGCAGTACTTC.

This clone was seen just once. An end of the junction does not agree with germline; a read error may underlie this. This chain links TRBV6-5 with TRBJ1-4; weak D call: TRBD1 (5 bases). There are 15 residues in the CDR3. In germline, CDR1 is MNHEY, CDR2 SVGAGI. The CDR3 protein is CASSNSGTVNEKLFF. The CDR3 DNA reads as TGTGCCAGCAGTAACTCCGGGACGGTGAACGAAAAACTGTTTTTT.

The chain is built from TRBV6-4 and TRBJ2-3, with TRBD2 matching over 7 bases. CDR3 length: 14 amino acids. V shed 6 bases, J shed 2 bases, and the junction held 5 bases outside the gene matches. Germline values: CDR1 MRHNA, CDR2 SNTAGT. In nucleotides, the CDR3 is TGTGCCAGCAGACCGGGGGGTCCCACAGATACGCAGTATTTT. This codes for CASRPGGPTDTQYF.

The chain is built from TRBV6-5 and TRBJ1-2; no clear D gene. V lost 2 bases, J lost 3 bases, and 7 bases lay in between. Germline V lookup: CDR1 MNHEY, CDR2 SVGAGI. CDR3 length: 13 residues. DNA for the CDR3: TGTGCCAGCAGTTACGGTGGTTACTATGGCTACACCTTC. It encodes CASSYGGYYGYTF.

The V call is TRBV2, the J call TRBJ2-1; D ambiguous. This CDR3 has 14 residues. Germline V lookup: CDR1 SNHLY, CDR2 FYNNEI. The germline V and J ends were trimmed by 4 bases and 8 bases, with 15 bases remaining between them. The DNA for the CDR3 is TGTGCCAGCAGTGCCGTTATAGCAGTAGATGAGCAGTTCTTC. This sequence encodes CASSAVIAVDEQFF.

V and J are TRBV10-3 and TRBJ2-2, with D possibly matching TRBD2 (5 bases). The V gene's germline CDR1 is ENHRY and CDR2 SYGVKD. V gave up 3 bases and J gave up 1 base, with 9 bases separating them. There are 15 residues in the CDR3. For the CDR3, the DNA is TGTGCCATCAGTGATTCCGGAGGGAACACCGGGGAGCTGTTTTTT. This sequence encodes CAISDSGGNTGELFF.